Sequencing of this T cell receptor (beta chain) was carried out in a study of identical twins. General study points: Abundant beta clonotypes from cord blood bore fewer insertions; memory repertoires lacked this pattern.

TCRdb re-called the 5' RACE reads through MiXCR, storing one row per CDR3 protein. The sample includes 1.5 million to 2 million distinct CDR3 sequences, roughly a third seen only once; the top ten take 0.25% to 0.3%. With respect to this clonotype: Its antigen is currently unknown.

Material: cord blood. This TCR derives from a newborn girl in good health.

Written as DNA, the CDR3 is TGTGCCAGCAGCGTAGAAGCGGGAGTTTATAATGAGCAGTACTTC. Its protein product is CASSVEAGVYNEQYF. This chain joins TRBV9 and TRBJ2-5; 8 bases align to TRBD2. CDR3 length: 15 residues. Unmatched junction bases numbered 12, after V lost 0 bases and J lost 11 bases. The germline CDR1 and CDR2 sequences are SGDLS and YYNGEE. Supplemented by reference TRBV9 and TRBJ2-5, the full variable domain reads DSGVTQTPKHLITATGQRVTLRCSPRSGDLSVYWYQQSLDQGLQFLIQYYNGEERAKGNILERFSAQQFPDLHSELNLSSLELGDSALYFCASSVEAGVYNEQYFGPGTRLLVL.